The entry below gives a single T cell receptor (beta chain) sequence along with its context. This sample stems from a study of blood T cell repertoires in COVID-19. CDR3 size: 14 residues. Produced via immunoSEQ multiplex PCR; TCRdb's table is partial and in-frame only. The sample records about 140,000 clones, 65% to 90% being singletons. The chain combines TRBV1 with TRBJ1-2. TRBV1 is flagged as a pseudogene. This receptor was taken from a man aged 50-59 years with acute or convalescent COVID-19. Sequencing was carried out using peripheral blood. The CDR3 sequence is CTSSLPGGWDGYTF. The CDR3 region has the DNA TGCACCAGCAGCCTCCCGGGGGGCTGGGATGGCTACACCTTC.